This T cell receptor (beta chain) derives from a study of PD-1 blockade in classical Hodgkin lymphoma. Every patient relapsed after autologous stem cell transplantation, and brentuximab vedotin exposure varied. Germline CDR1 is KGHSY and CDR2 is FQNENV. The CDR3 extends over 12 amino acids. V lost 0 bases to trimming and J lost 4 bases, with 3 bases between them. Here immunoSEQ multiplex PCR was the method, and the copy in TCRdb shows in-frame clones only, minus some. The table records about 98,000 clones, roughly 92% of them present only once. Source: peripheral blood mononuclear cells (PBMCs), taken at baseline. V usage is TRBV16 and J usage is TRBJ2-5, with no clear D. This TCR was sampled from a human donor with classical Hodgkin lymphoma. Here the CDR3 reads CASSQSGETQYF. The CDR3 DNA sequence: TGTGCCAGCAGCCAATCAGGAGAGACCCAGTACTTC.